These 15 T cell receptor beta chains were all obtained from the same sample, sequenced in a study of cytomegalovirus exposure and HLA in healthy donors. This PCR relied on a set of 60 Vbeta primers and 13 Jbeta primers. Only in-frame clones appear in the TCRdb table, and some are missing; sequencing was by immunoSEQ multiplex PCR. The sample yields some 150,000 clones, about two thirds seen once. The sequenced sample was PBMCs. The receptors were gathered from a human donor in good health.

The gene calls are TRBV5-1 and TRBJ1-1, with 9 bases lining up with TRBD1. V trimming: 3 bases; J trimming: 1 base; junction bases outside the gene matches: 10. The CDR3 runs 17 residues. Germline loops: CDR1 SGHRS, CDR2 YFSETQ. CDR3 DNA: TGCGCCAGCAGCTCCCTTCCCCCGGGACAGGGGAACACTGAAGCTTTCTTT. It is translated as CASSSLPPGQGNTEAFF.

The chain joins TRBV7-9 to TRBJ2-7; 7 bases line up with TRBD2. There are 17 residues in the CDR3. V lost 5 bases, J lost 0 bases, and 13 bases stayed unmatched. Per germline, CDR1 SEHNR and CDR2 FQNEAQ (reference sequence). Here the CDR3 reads CASSKVSGPPSSYEQYF. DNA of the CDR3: TGTGCCAGCAGCAAGGTTAGCGGGCCCCCCAGCTCCTACGAGCAGTACTTC.

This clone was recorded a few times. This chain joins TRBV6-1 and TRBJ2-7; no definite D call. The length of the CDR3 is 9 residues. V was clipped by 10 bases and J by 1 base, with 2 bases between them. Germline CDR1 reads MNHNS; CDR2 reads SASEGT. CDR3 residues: CATSYEQYF. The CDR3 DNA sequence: TGTGCCACGTCCTACGAGCAGTACTTC.

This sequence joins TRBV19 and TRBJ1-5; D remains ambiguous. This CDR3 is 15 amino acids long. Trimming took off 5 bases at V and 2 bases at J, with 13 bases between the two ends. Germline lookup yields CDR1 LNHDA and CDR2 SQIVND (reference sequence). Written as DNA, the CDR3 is TGTGCCAGTAGTCCCCAGGTTTTAGGCAATCAGCCCCAGCATTTT. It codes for CASSPQVLGNQPQHF.

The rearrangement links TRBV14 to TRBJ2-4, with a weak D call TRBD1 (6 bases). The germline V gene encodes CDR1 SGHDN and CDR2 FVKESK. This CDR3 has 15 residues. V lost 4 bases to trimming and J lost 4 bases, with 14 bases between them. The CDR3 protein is CASSPVGTPKNIQYF. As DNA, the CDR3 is TGTGCCAGCAGCCCCGTCGGGACACCAAAAAACATTCAGTACTTC.

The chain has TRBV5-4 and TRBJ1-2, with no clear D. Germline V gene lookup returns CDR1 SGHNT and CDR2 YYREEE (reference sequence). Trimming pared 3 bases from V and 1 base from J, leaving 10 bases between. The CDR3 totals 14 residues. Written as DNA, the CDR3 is TGTGCCAGCAGCTCGACACCGAGTAACTATGGCTACACCTTC. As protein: CASSSTPSNYGYTF.

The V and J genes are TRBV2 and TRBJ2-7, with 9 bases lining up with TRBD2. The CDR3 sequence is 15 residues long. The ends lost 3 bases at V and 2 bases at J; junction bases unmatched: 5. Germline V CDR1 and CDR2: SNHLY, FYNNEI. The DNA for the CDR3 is TGTGCCAGCAGTGAGGCTAGCGGGGCCACCTACGAGCAGTACTTC. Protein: CASSEASGATYEQYF.

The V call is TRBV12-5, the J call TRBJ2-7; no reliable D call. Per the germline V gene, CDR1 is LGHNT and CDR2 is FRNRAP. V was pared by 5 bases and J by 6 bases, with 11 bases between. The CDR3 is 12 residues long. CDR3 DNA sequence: TGTGCTAGTGGTCACCTGACAAGCGAGCAGTACTTC. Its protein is CASGHLTSEQYF.

The CDR3, as DNA: TGTGCCAGCAGCCTGAGCCGGGACTTACTAAGCTCCTATAATTCACCCCTCCACTTT. Amino acids: CASSLSRDLLSSYNSPLHF. The rearrangement uses TRBV5-6 and TRBJ1-6, with D perhaps TRBD1 (5 bases). Germline V gives CDR1 SGHDT, CDR2 YYEEEE. Trimming removed 4 bases from V and 0 bases from J, with 20 bases in between. The CDR3 runs 19 residues.

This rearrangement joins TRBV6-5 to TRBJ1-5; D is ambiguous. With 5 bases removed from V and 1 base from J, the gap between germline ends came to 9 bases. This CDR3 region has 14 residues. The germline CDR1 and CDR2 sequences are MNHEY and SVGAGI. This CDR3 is CASSERASNQPQHF. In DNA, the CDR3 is TGTGCCAGCAGTGAGAGGGCAAGCAATCAGCCCCAGCATTTT.

The chain's CDR3 is CASSTRTGGGNEQFF. The CDR3 DNA is TGCGCCAGCAGCACCCGGACAGGGGGAGGCAATGAGCAGTTCTTC. V is TRBV5-1 and J is TRBJ2-1, with 10 nucleotides matching TRBD1. The V and J ends lost 4 bases and 6 bases, in that order; junction bases with no gene match: 7. CDR1 is SGHRS and CDR2 is YFSETQ in the germline V gene. The CDR3 totals 15 residues.

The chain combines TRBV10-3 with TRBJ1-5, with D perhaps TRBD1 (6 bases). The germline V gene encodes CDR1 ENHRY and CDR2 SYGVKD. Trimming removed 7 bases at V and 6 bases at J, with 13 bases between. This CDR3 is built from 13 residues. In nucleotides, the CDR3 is TGTGCCATCATGGCGGGGGGCGGTCAGCCCCAGCATTTT. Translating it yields CAIMAGGGQPQHF.

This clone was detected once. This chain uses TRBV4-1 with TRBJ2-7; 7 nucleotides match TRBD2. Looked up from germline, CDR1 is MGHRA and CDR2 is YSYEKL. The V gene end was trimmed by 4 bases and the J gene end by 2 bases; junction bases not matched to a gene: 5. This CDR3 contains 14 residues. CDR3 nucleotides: TGCGCCAGCAGCCCAGCGGGACTAACCTACGAGCAGTACTTC. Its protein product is CASSPAGLTYEQYF.

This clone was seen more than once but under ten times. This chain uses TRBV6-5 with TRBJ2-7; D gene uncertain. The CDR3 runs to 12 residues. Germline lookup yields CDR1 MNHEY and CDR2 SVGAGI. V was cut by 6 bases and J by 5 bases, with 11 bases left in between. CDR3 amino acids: CASSEQFHEQYF. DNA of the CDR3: TGTGCCAGCAGCGAACAGTTCCACGAGCAGTACTTC.

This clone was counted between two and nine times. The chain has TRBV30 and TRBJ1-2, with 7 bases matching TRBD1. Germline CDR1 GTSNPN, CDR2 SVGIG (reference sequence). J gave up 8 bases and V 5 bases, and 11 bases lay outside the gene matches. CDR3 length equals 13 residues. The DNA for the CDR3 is TGTGCCTGGTCCCTCGGGCAGGGGGGCGGCTACACCTTC. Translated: CAWSLGQGGGYTF.